The text below deals with one T cell receptor beta chain. The sample belongs to a study of blood T cell repertoires in COVID-19. At the level of the study: Samples representing acute and convalescent COVID-19 were sourced from the United States, Italy and Spain. In each case, the material was cDNA or gDNA derived from T cells, B-cell-depleted T cells, or PBMCs.

The germline V gene encodes CDR1 SGHTA and CDR2 FQGNSA. V dropped 4 bases and J dropped 3; count of bases not matched to a gene: 8. The CDR3 runs to 17 residues. Per the authors' pipeline: Counts of nucleated cells, estimated from reference gene primer amplification, were obtained. TCRdb's copy holds only in-frame clones and misses some; the assay was immunoSEQ multiplex PCR. D and trimming were read from the DNA, whereas the V and J calls and clone size are those reported in that table. The sample gives about 110,000 clones, about 80% of which show up once; about 7.3% is in the top ten. The chain carries TRBV7-2 and TRBJ1-3; 11 nucleotides agree with TRBD1. This TCR was sampled from a woman aged 40 to 49 with acute or convalescent COVID-19. Sample: peripheral blood. CDR3 DNA: TGTGCCAGCAGCTCCCCTTGGGACAGGGGGAGTGGAAACACCATATATTTT. It specifies CASSSPWDRGSGNTIYF.